Listed here are 8 T cell receptor beta chains from one sample, sequenced in a study of cytotoxic CD8 clonotypes in ibrutinib-treated CLL. The protocol was immunoSEQ multiplex PCR, while the TCRdb copy is restricted to in-frame clones and leaves out a portion. Of about 140,000 clones detected, roughly 80% appear once; the ten largest clones hold roughly a quarter. The specimen comprised PBMCs, sampled after 12 months of ibrutinib treatment. These receptors were taken from a human donor with chronic lymphocytic leukemia.

The CDR3 sequence: CASSISRGDYEQYF. CDR3 in DNA: TGTGCCAGTAGTATATCGCGGGGGGACTACGAGCAGTACTTC. The V and J genes are TRBV19 and TRBJ2-7, with TRBD2 identical over 8 bases. Germline V CDR1 and CDR2: LNHDA, SQIVND (reference sequence). This CDR3 is built from 14 residues. Unmatched junction bases numbered 3, after V lost 2 bases and J lost 3 bases.

This chain uses TRBV27 with TRBJ2-1; 7 bases align to TRBD2. The trim removed 0 bases at V and 3 bases at J, leaving 2 bases unmatched. Germline V CDR1 and CDR2: MNHEY, SMNVEV (reference sequence). This CDR3 spans 15 amino acids. CDR3 sequence (DNA): TGTGCCAGCAGTTTATCCCGGGGGGTCTACAATGAGCAGTTCTTC. This sequence encodes CASSLSRGVYNEQFF.

This chain joins TRBV7-9 and TRBJ2-7; the match to TRBD2 covers 11 bases. V was pared by 5 bases and J by 5 bases, with 14 bases of the junction left unmatched. The CDR3 is 17 amino acids. CDR1 and CDR2 from the germline V gene are SEHNR and FQNEAQ (reference sequence). CDR3 bases: TGTGCCAGCAGCCTCCCTCTGGCTAGCGGGGGGAACAACGAGCAGTACTTC. It specifies CASSLPLASGGNNEQYF.

This clone was detected many times. V is TRBV7-9 and J is TRBJ2-1; 11 positions match TRBD2. V was pared by 6 bases and J by 0 bases, with 4 bases of the junction left unmatched. The CDR3 loop spans 16 amino acids. The germline V gene encodes CDR1 SEHNR and CDR2 FQNEAQ (reference sequence). CDR3 region: CASSDTSGSSYNEQFF. CDR3 DNA: TGTGCCAGCAGTGACACTAGCGGGAGCTCCTACAATGAGCAGTTCTTC.

This clone came up a few times. The rearrangement joins TRBV29-1 to TRBJ2-4; D may be TRBD1 (6 bases). The CDR3 runs to 14 residues. The ends were cut back, 5 bases at V and 0 bases at J, with 11 bases in the middle. Germline values: CDR1 SQVTM, CDR2 ANQGSEA. The CDR3 region is CSVLQGIAKNIQYF. The CDR3 DNA reads TGCAGCGTTTTACAGGGAATAGCCAAAAACATTCAGTACTTC.

The sample holds a few counts of this clone. This chain joins TRBV5-1 and TRBJ2-7, with 8 bases matching TRBD1. This CDR3 has 15 residues. Germline V lookup: CDR1 SGHRS, CDR2 YFSETQ. Unmatched junction bases numbered 8, after V lost 4 bases and J lost 2 bases. The CDR3 loop reads CASSPQDRETYEQYF. CDR3 DNA sequence: TGCGCCAGCAGCCCGCAGGACAGGGAAACCTACGAGCAGTACTTC.

The CDR3: CASRMQGRTIYF. The CDR3 coding sequence is TGTGCCAGTAGGATGCAGGGGCGGACCATATATTTT. This rearrangement joins TRBV19 to TRBJ1-3; tentative D call: TRBD1 (6 bases). The CDR3 runs 12 residues. V dropped 6 bases and J dropped 10 bases, with 13 bases sitting between them. Germline values: CDR1 LNHDA, CDR2 SQIVND (reference sequence).

J is TRBJ2-1 and V is TRBV27; D not resolved. The CDR3 has 14 residues. Germline V gene sequence: CDR1 MNHEY, CDR2 SMNVEV (reference sequence). Trimming took off 3 bases at V and 2 bases at J, with 8 bases between the two ends. The CDR3: CASSFRPTYNEQFF. As DNA, the CDR3 is TGTGCCAGCAGTTTTAGGCCGACCTACAATGAGCAGTTCTTC.